The 15 T cell receptor beta chains below were found in one sample sequenced in a study of cytomegalovirus exposure and HLA in healthy donors (dated by TCRdb to the late 2010s). Receptor libraries were prepared by the immunoSEQ multiplex PCR assay. For the multiplex PCR, a mixture combining 60 forward primers for TCR Vbeta segments and 13 reverse primers for TCR Jbeta segments was used. The table was pulled from immuneACCESS by TCRdb, which kept in-frame rearrangements only. Such tables lose some clones; where checked, under half of the loss comes from unresolved V genes, and the rest has no known cause. This sample is represented by under 150,000 clones; just under 80% of them were singletons. The top ten clones comprise around 1% of the sample. Sample: PBMCs. These receptors came from a male donor in good health and CMV-seronegative.

V gene TRBV30 combines with J gene TRBJ1-6, with TRBD1 as a possible D gene (5 bases). The CDR3 consists of 14 residues. Germline values: CDR1 GTSNPN, CDR2 SVGIG (reference sequence). Trimming took off 2 bases at V and 9 bases at J, with 14 bases between the two ends. The CDR3 loop is CAWSYWGMGSPLHF. The CDR3 DNA is TGTGCCTGGAGTTATTGGGGCATGGGTTCACCCCTCCACTTT.

This clone was counted once. The chain recombines TRBV4-3 with TRBJ2-5, with 9 bases lining up with TRBD1. Germline trimming cut 4 bases from V and 0 bases from J; bases unmatched to any gene: 3. Germline CDR1 is LGHNA and CDR2 is YSLEER. The CDR3 has 15 residues. The CDR3 DNA reads as TGCGCCAGCAGCCCGGGGACAGGGAACCAAGAGACCCAGTACTTC. Protein sequence: CASSPGTGNQETQYF.

This chain connects TRBV9 to TRBJ2-3, with 14 bases lining up with TRBD2. V lost 5 bases and J lost 7; bases outside the gene matches: 9. This CDR3 has 16 amino acids. Germline CDR1 SGDLS, CDR2 YYNGEE. The CDR3 DNA reads as TGTGCCAGCAGTTCGACTAGCGGGGGGGGCGGATATACGCAGTATTTT. This translates into CASSSTSGGGGYTQYF.

The chain recombines TRBV6-5 with TRBJ1-6; TRBD1 might be the D (6 bases). Per germline, CDR1 MNHEY and CDR2 SVGAGI. The CDR3 spans 14 residues. Trimming stripped 6 bases from V and 7 bases from J, with 13 bases between. CDR3 amino acids: CASSRTVVNSPLHF. The CDR3 nucleotides are TGTGCCAGCAGCCGGACAGTAGTGAATTCACCCCTCCACTTT.

This clone has just one count. CDR3 nucleotides: TGTGCCAGCAGCCTAACGGACAGGGCAGATGGCTACACCTTC. Translating gives CASSLTDRADGYTF. V usage is TRBV9 and J usage is TRBJ1-2; the match to TRBD1 covers 8 bases. The trim removed 4 bases at V and 6 bases at J, leaving 8 bases unmatched. Germline V gene lookup returns CDR1 SGDLS and CDR2 YYNGEE. This CDR3 spans 14 amino acids.

The chain uses TRBV9 and TRBJ1-1; 7 bases are shared with TRBD1. V shed 0 bases and J 4 bases; nucleotides not matched to a gene: 9. The length of the CDR3 is 16 residues. Germline V gives CDR1 SGDLS, CDR2 YYNGEE. In DNA form, the CDR3 reads TGTGCCAGCAGCGTAGGGCCAGGGGGATTGGGCACTGAAGCTTTCTTT. This codes for CASSVGPGGLGTEAFF.

This clone was seen a single time. The chain employs TRBV15 and TRBJ1-5; D may be TRBD1 (5 bases). With 6 bases removed from V and 0 bases from J, the gap between germline ends came to 15 bases. This CDR3 region has 16 residues. Germline loops: CDR1 LNHNV, CDR2 YYDKDF (reference sequence). CDR3 protein: CATRSAGGNSNQPQHF. The CDR3 bases are TGTGCCACCAGATCAGCGGGGGGAAATAGCAATCAGCCCCAGCATTTT. The full variable domain, rest sourced from reference TRBV15 and TRBJ1-5, is DAMVIQNPRYQVTQFGKPVTLSCSQTLNHNVMYWYQQKSSQAPKLLFHYYDKDFNNEADTPDNFQSRRPNTSFCFLDIRSPGLGDTAMYLCATRSAGGNSNQPQHFGDGTRLSIL.

The chain is built from TRBV7-8 and TRBJ1-1; D is ambiguous. CDR3 length equals 17 residues. The V end was cut by 1 base, the J end by 2 bases, with 17 bases between. Germline-derived CDR1 and CDR2 are SGHVS and FQNEAQ. This CDR3 reads CASSLGLFHGSNTEAFF. CDR3 DNA sequence: TGTGCCAGCAGCTTAGGACTTTTCCATGGGAGTAACACTGAAGCTTTCTTT.

The sample holds a few counts of this clone. J is TRBJ1-1 and V is TRBV30, with 10 positions matching TRBD1. V shed 5 bases, J shed 0 bases, and the junction held 0 bases outside the gene matches. CDR1 is GTSNPN and CDR2 is SVGIG in the germline V gene (reference sequence). CDR3 length: 13 residues. The CDR3 region is CAWGTGVNTEAFF. CDR3 nucleotides: TGTGCCTGGGGGACAGGGGTGAACACTGAAGCTTTCTTT.

The chain uses TRBV7-2 and TRBJ2-2, with 7 bases that match TRBD1. Germline CDR1 SGHTA, CDR2 FQGNSA. CDR3 size: 13 residues. V gave up 2 bases and J gave up 6 bases; unmatched junction bases: 0. The CDR3 coding sequence is TGTGCCAGCAGCTTACAGGGGGCCGGGGAGCTGTTTTTT. It translates to CASSLQGAGELFF.

The rearrangement links TRBV11-3 to TRBJ2-1; tentative D call: TRBD1 (6 bases). Germline CDR1 SGHNT, CDR2 YENEEA. Deletions cut 1 base from V and 9 bases from J, with 10 bases between. This CDR3 contains 13 residues. The CDR3 nucleotides are TGTGCCAGCAGCTTAGGGGGGCCACGTGAGCAGTTCTTC. Its protein product is CASSLGGPREQFF. Using reference TRBV11-3 and TRBJ2-1 for the parts outside the CDR3, the full variable domain is EAGVVQSPRYKIIEKKQPVAFWCNPISGHNTLYWYLQNLGQGPELLIRYENEEAVDDSQLPKDRFSAERLKGVDSTLKIQPAELGDSAVYLCASSLGGPREQFFGPGTRLTVL.

The rearrangement links TRBV4-1 to TRBJ1-2; D is unresolved. The V and J ends lost 0 bases and 7 bases respectively, with 15 bases between them. The CDR3 is made up of 15 amino acids. Germline assignment: CDR1 MGHRA and CDR2 YSYEKL. The chain's CDR3 is CASSQDWPSERGYTF. In DNA form, the CDR3 reads TGCGCCAGCAGCCAAGATTGGCCGTCCGAGCGTGGCTACACCTTC.

This rearrangement joins TRBV28 to TRBJ1-1, with TRBD1 matching 8 bases. Germline CDR1 reads MDHEN; CDR2 reads SYDVKM. CDR3 length: 16 residues. With V trimmed by 4 bases and J by 1 base, 8 bases remained unmatched. The CDR3 loop is CASSSGQGRGNTEAFF. Written as DNA, the CDR3 is TGTGCCAGCAGTTCAGGACAGGGAAGGGGGAACACTGAAGCTTTCTTT.

This clone was observed a handful of times. The gene calls are TRBV5-6 and TRBJ2-6; 8 bases map to TRBD1. Germline lookup yields CDR1 SGHDT and CDR2 YYEEEE. CDR3 length: 18 amino acids. Germline trimming cut 2 bases from V and 4 bases from J; bases unmatched to any gene: 11. CDR3: CASSFGQGKGAGANVLTF. Here the CDR3 DNA reads TGTGCCAGCAGCTTCGGACAGGGAAAAGGAGCGGGGGCCAACGTCCTGACTTTC.

Here the CDR3 reads CASSLTGGGGDTQYF. CDR3 nucleotides: TGTGCCAGCAGCTTAACGGGGGGCGGAGGAGATACGCAGTATTTT. The genes are TRBV13 and TRBJ2-3; D may be TRBD2 (7 bases). This CDR3 is built from 15 residues. Trimming cost V 2 bases and J 5 bases, with 14 bases left between them. Looked up from germline, CDR1 is PRHDT and CDR2 is FYEKMQ (reference sequence).